The sequence of this TCR beta chain was determined in a study of blood T cell repertoires in COVID-19 (dated by TCRdb to 2020 to 2022). General notes on the study: Samples from collaborators originated in the United States, Italy and Spain and spanned both the acute and convalescent phases of COVID-19. The repertoires were released in a freely available public database meant as a resource for research on the immune response to SARS-CoV-2. Nearly every sample came with metadata listing a de-identified subject ID, COVID-19 status, age in years and sex. Subjects who had been exposed to COVID-19, were actively infected with it, or had recovered from it provided the deeply sampled blood TCRbeta repertoires that made up the dataset. Samples were obtained from the ongoing ImmuneRACE study (first 160 participants) and from 1,254 subjects provided by 6 global collaborators. The material from the prospective study consisted of cDNA or gDNA derived from T cells, B-cell-depleted T cells, or PBMCs. Where available, HLA class I and class II types were obtained from metadata supplied by the sample provider rather than from assay-based typing. Broader findings and caveats from the paper: Clinical and demographic metadata were provided uncurated, with the amount varying by source and participant.

TCRbeta CDR3 regions were amplified from genomic DNA using the immunoSEQ Assay, a bias-controlled multiplex PCR. The study's own analysis went as follows. Within the assay, amplification of reference gene primers was used to estimate how many nucleated cells each sample contained. To quantify the absolute abundance of each unique TCRbeta CDR3 rearrangement, sequence reads were collapsed and filtered. Productive Simpson clonality was computed per sample as the square root of Simpson's diversity index over productive rearrangements. TCRdb provides this immuneACCESS table in a form limited to in-frame rearrangements. Some clones are lacking; in checked studies, under half of them reflect an unresolved V gene, and why the rest are absent is not known. V and J calls and clone size are copied from that table; D and trimming were computed from the DNA. The sample table lists around 290,000 clones, around 90% of them with a count of one. The ten largest clones capture around 1.1% of the sample.

In the prospective study, participants were roughly 18 to 100 years old, resided in about two dozen geographic areas of the United States, and were enrolled through a virtual design. In the prospective study, participants were assigned to cohorts based on the clinical history participants reported in a screening survey and a study questionnaire. Recovered participants in ImmuneRACE Cohort 3 were defined as having two consecutive negative NP/OP PCR tests, clearance from a healthcare professional, or resolution of symptoms. In the prospective study, whole blood, serum and a nasopharyngeal or oropharyngeal swab were collected from each participant by mobile phlebotomists. Over an approximately 2-month period, participants in the prospective study had the option of providing additional blood draws and questionnaires. Blood samples from the prospective study were shipped frozen or at room temperature prior to DNA extraction.

Reading from cysteine to phenylalanine, the CDR3 counts 15 amino acids. Just CDR3 DNA is preserved here, 45 bases in frame from base 1. In the germline V gene (reference sequence), CDR1 corresponds to GTSNPN and CDR2 to SVGIG. At the junction V is shortened by 2 bases and J by 13 bases; bases outside the gene matches: 14. A remark on this clone: The antigen this receptor binds is unknown. No base quality values were provided; no much bigger clone lies one nucleotide off.

Sequencing was carried out using PBMCs or T cells enriched from blood (not recorded which). The rearranged chain carries TRBV30 and TRBJ2-1; 10 central nucleotides agree with TRBD1. This TCR came from a woman under 40 who had recovered from COVID-19. The base sequence is TGTGCCTGGAGTCAACCGACAGGGGGCTTCTTAAAACAGTTCTTC. Translated, it reads CAWSQPTGGFLKQFF.